The T cell receptor (beta chain) under discussion was sequenced for a study of CD8 T cells in ankylosing spondylitis. V was cut by 6 bases and J by 0 bases, with 14 bases left in between. The CDR3 runs to 16 residues. In germline, CDR1 is MRHNA, CDR2 SNTAGT. Whole-study results and caveats: Ankylosing spondylitis blood appeared to carry a characteristic TCR beta motif of roughly eight highly homologous variants. Significant enrichment of disease-linked clones was reportedly seen in matched ankylosing spondylitis synovial fluid. Disease-associated clonotypes exhibited CD8+ identity and were relatively infrequent in peripheral blood.

TCRdb passed the 5' RACE reads through MiXCR, listing each CDR3 protein once. This sample has about 220,000 distinct CDR3 sequences, with under 12% found just once. Notes on this clonotype: The antigen remains unidentified.

This chain uses TRBV6-4 with TRBJ2-2; D uncertain. The sample consisted of blood, either unsorted or a sorted T cell fraction (not recorded which). This TCR was sampled from a male donor with ankylosing spondylitis or in good health (not recorded which). CDR3 nucleotides: TGTGCCAGCAGCCCTATACCTGGGACGAACACCGGGGAGCTGTTTTTT. Residues: CASSPIPGTNTGELFF.